The next 32 T cell receptor beta chains were all read from a single sample in a study of circulating and synovial CD4+ cells in juvenile arthritis (TCRdb year 2014). Libraries were constructed by the immunoSEQ multiplex PCR assay. TCRdb took this table from immuneACCESS and kept in-frame rearrangements with V and J called. Such tables lack part of the clones; where checked against another copy, unresolved V genes explain under half of the gap, and the rest is unexplained. This sample is represented by approximately 16,000 clones; around 91% of them were singletons. The top ten clonotypes cover 0.7% to 0.95% of the sample. The source material was CD4+ T cells from blood. The source is a human donor with juvenile idiopathic arthritis.

This chain joins TRBV5-5 and TRBJ2-1; TRBD2 matches 9 bases. Germline CDR1 reads SGHKS; CDR2 reads YYEKEE (reference sequence). V dropped 8 bases and J dropped 0; count of bases not matched to a gene: 6. CDR3 length equals 15 residues. For the CDR3, the DNA is TGTGCCAGTTCCTTTAGCGGGAGCTCCTACAATGAGCAGTTCTTC. Translating gives CASSFSGSSYNEQFF.

The genes are TRBV11-3 and TRBJ2-3; no definite D call. Germline CDR1 and CDR2: SGHNT and YENEEA. Trimming left V 6 bases short and J 6 bases short, with 16 bases between. CDR3 length equals 14 residues. CDR3 amino acids: CASSLGLGVDTQYF. CDR3 sequence (DNA): TGTGCCAGCAGTCTGGGTCTCGGAGTGGATACGCAGTATTTT.

The chain uses TRBV6-1 and TRBJ1-1; TRBD1 agrees at 10 bases. J was trimmed by 12 bases and V by 3 bases; bases with no gene match: 10. Germline assignment: CDR1 MNHNS and CDR2 SASEGT. The CDR3 runs 14 residues. The CDR3 DNA follows: TGTGCCAGCAGTGATACGTGGGACAGGGGTATGTCTTTCTTT. It yields the protein CASSDTWDRGMSFF.

The chain uses TRBV6-5 and TRBJ2-2; 9 bases are shared with TRBD1. The germline CDR1 and CDR2 sequences are MNHEY and SVGAGI. The CDR3 sequence is 15 residues long. J gave up 4 bases and V 3 bases, and 3 bases lay outside the gene matches. CDR3 sequence reads: CASSYGDRATGELFF. In DNA, the CDR3 is TGTGCCAGCAGTTATGGGGACAGGGCCACCGGGGAGCTGTTTTTT.

The table lists this clone with a count of one. This chain uses TRBV11-3 with TRBJ2-3; D perhaps matches TRBD2 (7 bases). From germline, CDR1 is SGHNT and CDR2 YENEEA. V was shortened by 1 base and J by 1 base, with 15 bases between the two germline ends. This CDR3 is built from 17 residues. The CDR3 spells CASSLARGAAGTDTQYF. Written as DNA, the CDR3 is TGTGCCAGCAGCTTAGCCCGGGGGGCTGCTGGCACAGATACGCAGTATTTT.

This rearrangement joins TRBV13 to TRBJ2-1, with D unclear. The CDR3 is 14 residues long. With 0 bases removed from V and 0 bases from J, the gap between germline ends came to 3 bases. Germline V CDR1 and CDR2: PRHDT, FYEKMQ (reference sequence). The CDR3 region has the DNA TGTGCCAGCAGCTTAGGGGCCTCCTACAATGAGCAGTTCTTC. It is translated as CASSLGASYNEQFF.

This clone was counted once. This sequence joins TRBV2 and TRBJ1-6; D gene uncertain. CDR1 is SNHLY, CDR2 FYNNEI, per germline. This CDR3 has 13 residues. V was clipped by 4 bases and J by 6 bases, with 7 bases between them. CDR3 residues: CASSGQANSPLHF. CDR3 nucleotides: TGTGCCAGCAGTGGGCAGGCTAATTCACCCCTCCACTTT.

The chain recombines TRBV19 with TRBJ1-5; TRBD1 agrees at 9 bases. Germline lookup yields CDR1 LNHDA and CDR2 SQIVND (reference sequence). The length of the CDR3 is 16 residues. Trimming at V came to 6 bases and at J to 0 bases, leaving 6 bases not matched to a gene. The CDR3 here is CASSRDREGSNQPQHF. The CDR3 coding sequence is TGTGCCAGTAGCAGGGACAGGGAGGGTAGCAATCAGCCCCAGCATTTT.

This chain connects TRBV29-1 to TRBJ1-1; 8 nucleotides align to TRBD1. There are 12 residues in the CDR3. Germline lookup yields CDR1 SQVTM and CDR2 ANQGSEA. After removal of 1 base from V and 6 bases from J, the junction contained 1 base not matched to a gene. CDR3 nucleotide sequence: TGCAGCGTTGAAGGCAGGGGGCCTGAAGCTTTCTTT. Amino acid sequence: CSVEGRGPEAFF.

The rearrangement links TRBV7-2 to TRBJ2-1; the match to TRBD2 covers 7 bases. J lost 9 bases, V lost 5 bases, and 10 bases had no gene match. The length of the CDR3 is 14 residues. Germline CDR1 is SGHTA and CDR2 is FQGNSA. CDR3 sequence (DNA): TGTGCCAGCAGCCCCCAGCGGTGGGGGGGTGAGCAGTTCTTC. It yields the protein CASSPQRWGGEQFF.

This clone was seen once. This chain joins TRBV5-1 and TRBJ2-6, with 7 bases fitting TRBD1. There are 15 residues in the CDR3. V was clipped by 4 bases and J by 2 bases; unmatched bases: 3. CDR1 and CDR2 from the germline V gene are SGHRS and YFSETQ. The CDR3 loop is CASSRQGPGANVLTF. The CDR3 DNA sequence: TGCGCCAGCAGCCGACAGGGCCCTGGGGCCAACGTCCTGACTTTC.

The chain recombines TRBV4-2 with TRBJ1-1; D is unresolved. Trimming took off 11 bases at V and 3 bases at J, with 16 bases between the two ends. The CDR3 sequence is 13 residues long. CDR1 LGHNA and CDR2 YNFKEQ come from the germline V gene. The CDR3 DNA is TGTGCCCCCCGGAGGGATCAGGACACTGAAGCTTTCTTT. Amino acid sequence: CAPRRDQDTEAFF.

V usage is TRBV10-2 and J usage is TRBJ2-3; D may be TRBD2 (6 bases). V was cut by 2 bases and J by 2 bases, with 20 bases left in between. CDR1 is WSHSY, CDR2 SAAADI, per germline. CDR3 size: 18 residues. The chain's CDR3 is CASSETTRGTYSTDTQYF. CDR3 sequence (DNA): TGCGCCAGCAGTGAGACTACTCGGGGGACGTATTCCACAGATACGCAGTATTTT.

This clone was recorded once. V and J are TRBV4-3 and TRBJ2-5; maybe TRBD2 (7 bases). Germline V CDR1 and CDR2: LGHNA, YSLEER. The CDR3 has 14 amino acids. The V gene lost 4 bases and the J gene lost 2 bases, with 11 bases spanning the gap. The CDR3 sequence: CASSLEGGQETQYF. The CDR3 bases are TGCGCCAGCAGCCTGGAGGGGGGGCAAGAGACCCAGTACTTC.

The chain couples TRBV30 to TRBJ1-5, with 7 bases aligning to TRBD1. The germline CDR1 and CDR2 sequences are GTSNPN and SVGIG (reference sequence). The J segment lost 4 bases and the V segment lost 2 bases, leaving 8 bases of the junction unmatched. The CDR3 loop spans 15 amino acids. The CDR3 loop reads CAWSSIQGINQPQHF. In nucleotides, the CDR3 is TGTGCCTGGAGTTCCATACAGGGGATTAATCAGCCCCAGCATTTT.

The rearrangement links TRBV5-4 to TRBJ2-7; D gene ambiguous. The germline V and J ends were trimmed by 4 bases and 3 bases, with 14 bases remaining between them. The CDR3 runs 14 residues. Germline V CDR1 and CDR2: SGHNT, YYREEE (reference sequence). CDR3 DNA: TGTGCCAGCAGCGTGGGCAGTCCCAGCTACGAGCAGTACTTC. This sequence encodes CASSVGSPSYEQYF.

The CDR3 loop is CASSPPGQGYNEQFF. The CDR3 DNA follows: TGTGCCAGCAGCCCTCCGGGACAGGGCTACAATGAGCAGTTCTTC. V is TRBV7-6 and J is TRBJ2-1; 9 nucleotides line up with TRBD1. V lost 5 bases and J lost 3; bases outside the gene matches: 5. This CDR3 contains 15 residues. Germline-derived CDR1 and CDR2 are SGHVS and FNYEAQ.

This chain connects TRBV30 to TRBJ2-1; D perhaps matches TRBD1 (6 bases). There are 17 residues in the CDR3. The germline V gene encodes CDR1 GTSNPN and CDR2 SVGIG (reference sequence). With 3 bases removed from V and 0 bases from J, the gap between germline ends came to 18 bases. The CDR3 loop is CAWSPLQGRISYNEQFF. The CDR3 bases are TGTGCCTGGAGCCCTCTACAGGGTCGAATCTCCTACAATGAGCAGTTCTTC.

This clone was recorded only once. CDR3 DNA sequence: TGCGCCAGCAGCGCCGGGACAGGGTCAACCTCGGGAGCCAAAAACATTCAGTACTTC. Translating gives CASSAGTGSTSGAKNIQYF. The V gene is TRBV4-1, the J gene TRBJ2-4; 9 bases are a match to TRBD1. From germline, CDR1 is MGHRA and CDR2 YSYEKL. This CDR3 comprises 19 residues. V lost 5 bases to trimming and J lost 0 bases; unmatched junction nucleotides: 14.

V is TRBV7-8 and J is TRBJ2-5; 8 bases line up with TRBD1. The CDR3 runs 14 residues. V shed 3 bases and J 5 bases; nucleotides not matched to a gene: 5. In germline, CDR1 is SGHVS, CDR2 FQNEAQ. CDR3 sequence: CASSFRGRGETQYF. CDR3 DNA: TGTGCCAGCAGCTTCAGGGGGCGCGGGGAGACCCAGTACTTC.

The chain is built from TRBV9 and TRBJ1-5; 12 bases agree with TRBD1. CDR1 and CDR2 (germline): SGDLS, YYNGEE. Trimming cost V 3 bases and J 1 base; bases outside gene matches: 2. This CDR3 spans 16 amino acids. CDR3 DNA sequence: TGTGCCAGCAGCGCGGGACAGGGGGCAAGCAATCAGCCCCAGCATTTT. Translating gives CASSAGQGASNQPQHF.

This clone was counted only a few times. The chain recombines TRBV20-1 with TRBJ1-3; D is unclear. CDR3 length: 11 residues. Trimming removed 4 bases at V and 4 bases at J, with 5 bases between. Germline V gives CDR1 DFQATT, CDR2 SNEGSKA (reference sequence). CDR3 DNA sequence: TGCAGTGCTAATGTAGGAAACACCATATATTTT. It specifies CSANVGNTIYF.

Concerning this clone: The junction shows a germline mismatch at one end, possibly a read error. Other DNA sequences of this sample code for an identical CDR3. The chain recombines TRBV6-1 with TRBJ2-1, with 7 bases lining up with TRBD2. Germline V gene data show CDR1 as MNHNS and CDR2 as SASEGT. This CDR3 is built from 15 residues. CDR3 nucleotide sequence: TGTGCCAGTAGTGTGAGAGGGAGGGGTAGCAATGAGCAGTTCTTC. This gives the protein CASSVRGRGSNEQFF.

The chain carries TRBV5-1 and TRBJ2-1, with TRBD2 identical over 10 bases. The CDR3 extends over 15 amino acids. CDR1 SGHRS and CDR2 YFSETQ come from the germline V gene. J was trimmed by 8 bases and V by 1 base; bases with no gene match: 6. The CDR3 DNA reads TGCGCCAGCAGCTTGATTAGCGGGAGGATATATGAGCAGTTCTTC. As protein: CASSLISGRIYEQFF.

This clone was seen more than once but under ten times. The chain recombines TRBV4-3 with TRBJ2-1; 9 bases line up with TRBD2. Germline trimming cut 0 bases from V and 8 bases from J; bases unmatched to any gene: 8. The CDR3 runs 16 residues. Germline lookup yields CDR1 LGHNA and CDR2 YSLEER. DNA for the CDR3: TGCGCCAGCAGCCAAGAGGGGCGGGGGGGTCTCGATGAGCAGTTCTTC. Protein: CASSQEGRGGLDEQFF.

This chain uses TRBV5-1 with TRBJ2-3; 8 positions match TRBD2. The CDR3 consists of 20 residues. V was clipped by 0 bases and J by 3 bases; unmatched bases: 18. Germline V gives CDR1 SGHRS, CDR2 YFSETQ. CDR3 in amino acids: CASSLGTRSGGPIGTDTQYF. CDR3 sequence (DNA): TGCGCCAGCAGCTTGGGTACGAGGTCGGGGGGGCCTATCGGTACAGATACGCAGTATTTT.

The DNA for the CDR3 is TGTGCCAGCAGCTCGACGGACAGGGCCTCGGAGCAGTACTTC. It codes for CASSSTDRASEQYF. This chain links TRBV4-2 with TRBJ2-7; 8 positions match TRBD1. The J segment lost 7 bases and the V segment lost 5 bases, leaving 10 bases of the junction unmatched. CDR1 and CDR2 from the germline V gene are LGHNA and YNFKEQ. This CDR3 has 14 amino acids.

The chain recombines TRBV4-1 with TRBJ1-1; a weak D match, TRBD1 (5 bases). CDR3 length equals 15 residues. Germline CDR1 MGHRA, CDR2 YSYEKL. Trimming pared 0 bases from V and 2 bases from J, leaving 10 bases between. CDR3 loop: CASSQDQRGNTEAFF. As DNA, the CDR3 is TGCGCCAGCAGCCAAGATCAAAGGGGTAACACTGAAGCTTTCTTT.

The chain is built from TRBV19 and TRBJ2-2, with 8 bases fitting TRBD2. Unmatched junction bases numbered 8, after V lost 3 bases and J lost 5 bases. CDR3 length: 16 amino acids. From germline, CDR1 is LNHDA and CDR2 SQIVND (reference sequence). The CDR3 sequence is CASSISGGGTTGELFF. CDR3 coding DNA: TGTGCCAGTAGTATTTCCGGGGGGGGTACAACCGGGGAGCTGTTTTTT.

The V and J genes are TRBV15 and TRBJ2-5; TRBD1 matches 7 bases. Germline CDR1 LNHNV, CDR2 YYDKDF (reference sequence). J lost 2 bases, V lost 3 bases, and 3 bases had no gene match. The CDR3 is made up of 14 amino acids. The CDR3 nucleotides are TGTGCCACCAGCAGGCCGGGACAGCAAGAGACCCAGTACTTC. Amino acid sequence: CATSRPGQQETQYF.

A few counts support this clone. Other nucleotide sequences in the sample specify the same CDR3. This chain joins TRBV7-2 and TRBJ1-1; D remains unclear. Germline V CDR1 and CDR2: SGHTA, FQGNSA. The V end was cut by 3 bases, the J end by 7 bases, with 12 bases between. The CDR3 loop spans 13 amino acids. CDR3 protein: CASSLGGRGEAFF. Here the CDR3 DNA reads TGTGCCAGCAGCTTGGGAGGGCGGGGTGAAGCTTTCTTT.

V usage is TRBV29-1 and J usage is TRBJ1-5, with D possibly TRBD1 on 6 matching bases. The CDR3 has 13 residues. Looked up from germline, CDR1 is SQVTM and CDR2 is ANQGSEA. With 6 bases removed from V and 3 bases from J, the gap between germline ends came to 12 bases. CDR3 region: CSVRTASNQPQHF. CDR3 nucleotides: TGCAGCGTACGGACAGCTTCCAATCAGCCCCAGCATTTT. Full variable domain (outside the CDR3, taken from reference TRBV29-1 and TRBJ1-5): SAVISQKPSRDICQRGTSLTIQCQVDSQVTMMFWYRQQPGQSLTLIATANQGSEATYESGFVIDKFPISRPNLTFSTLTVSNMSPEDSSIYLCSVRTASNQPQHFGDGTRLSIL.